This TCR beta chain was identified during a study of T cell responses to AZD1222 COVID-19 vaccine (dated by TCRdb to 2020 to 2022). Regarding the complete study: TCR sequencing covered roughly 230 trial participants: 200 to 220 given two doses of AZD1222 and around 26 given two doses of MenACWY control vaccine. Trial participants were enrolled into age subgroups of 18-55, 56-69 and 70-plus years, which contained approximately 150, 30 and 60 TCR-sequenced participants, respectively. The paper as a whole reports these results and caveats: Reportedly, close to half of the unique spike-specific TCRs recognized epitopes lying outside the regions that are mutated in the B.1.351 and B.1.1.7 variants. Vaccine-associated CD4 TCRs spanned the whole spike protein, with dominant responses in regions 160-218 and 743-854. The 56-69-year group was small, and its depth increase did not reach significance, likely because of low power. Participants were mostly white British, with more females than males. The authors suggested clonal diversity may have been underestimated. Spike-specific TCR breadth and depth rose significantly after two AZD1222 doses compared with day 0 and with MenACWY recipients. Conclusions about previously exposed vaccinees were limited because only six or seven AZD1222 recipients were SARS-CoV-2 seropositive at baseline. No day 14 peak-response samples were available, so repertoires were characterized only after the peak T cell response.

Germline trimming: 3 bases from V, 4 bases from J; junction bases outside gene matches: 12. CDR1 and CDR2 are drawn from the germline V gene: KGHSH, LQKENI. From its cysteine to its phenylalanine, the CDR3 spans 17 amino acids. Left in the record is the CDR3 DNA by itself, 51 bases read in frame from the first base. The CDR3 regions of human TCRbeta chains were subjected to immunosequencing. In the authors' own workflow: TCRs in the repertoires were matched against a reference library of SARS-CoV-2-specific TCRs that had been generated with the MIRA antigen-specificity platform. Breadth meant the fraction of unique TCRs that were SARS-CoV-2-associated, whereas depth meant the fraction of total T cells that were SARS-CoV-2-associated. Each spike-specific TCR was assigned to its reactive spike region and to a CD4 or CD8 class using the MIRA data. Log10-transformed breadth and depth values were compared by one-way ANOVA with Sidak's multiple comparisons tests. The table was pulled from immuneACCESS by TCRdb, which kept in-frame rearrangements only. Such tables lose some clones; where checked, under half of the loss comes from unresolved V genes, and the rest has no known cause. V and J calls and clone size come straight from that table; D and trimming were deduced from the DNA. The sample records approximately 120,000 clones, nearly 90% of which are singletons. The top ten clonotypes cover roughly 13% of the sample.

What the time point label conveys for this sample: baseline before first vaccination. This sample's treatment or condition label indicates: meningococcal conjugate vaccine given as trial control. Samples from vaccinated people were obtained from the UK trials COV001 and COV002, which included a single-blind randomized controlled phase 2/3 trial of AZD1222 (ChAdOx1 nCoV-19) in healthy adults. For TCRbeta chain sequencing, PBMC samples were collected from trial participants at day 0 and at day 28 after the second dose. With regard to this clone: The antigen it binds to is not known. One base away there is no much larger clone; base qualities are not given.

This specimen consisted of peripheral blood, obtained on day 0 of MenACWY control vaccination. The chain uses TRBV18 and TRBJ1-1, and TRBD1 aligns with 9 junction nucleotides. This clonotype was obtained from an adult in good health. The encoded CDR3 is CASSPLTGGLRGTEAFF. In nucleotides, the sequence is TGTGCCAGCTCACCGCTAACAGGGGGCCTGAGAGGCACTGAAGCTTTCTTT.